The rows below give T cell receptor beta chains drawn from one sample of a study of cytomegalovirus exposure and HLA in healthy donors. The repertoire was sequenced with immunoSEQ multiplex PCR; TCRdb's copy has only in-frame clones and lacks some. Here the sample spans some 140,000 clones, 80% being singletons. Sequencing was carried out using PBMCs. These receptors came from a woman in her 40s in good health and CMV-seropositive. The CDR3 runs from the conserved cysteine through the conserved F or W. The D gene is left open where the match is weak. Size is omitted from some rows. Given values are once, few, many or a class for expanded clones.

CDR3 protein	CDR3 DNA	V gene	clone size	D gene	J gene
CASSLEGGRNYEQYF	TGTGCCAGCAGCTTGGAAGGAGGGAGGAACTACGAGCAGTACTTC	TRBV5-4	.	.	TRBJ2-7
CASSTGQMNTGELFF	TGTGCCAGCTCAACGGGACAGATGAACACCGGGGAGCTGTTTTTT	TRBV18	.	TRBD1	TRBJ2-2
CASNYRGGTEAFF	TGTGCCAGTAATTACAGGGGGGGCACTGAAGCTTTCTTT	TRBV2	.	TRBD1	TRBJ1-1
CASSENYRGLAGGSYEQYF	TGTGCCAGCAGTGAAAACTACCGGGGACTAGCGGGAGGTTCCTACGAGCAGTACTTC	TRBV6-1	.	TRBD2	TRBJ2-7
CASSLRPGTGRTGELFF	TGTGCCAGCAGCTTACGCCCCGGGACAGGGAGGACCGGGGAGCTGTTTTTT	TRBV5-6	.	TRBD1	TRBJ2-2
CAISVLAGGTDTQYF	TGTGCCATCAGTGTCCTAGCGGGGGGCACAGATACGCAGTATTTT	TRBV10-3	.	TRBD2	TRBJ2-3
CASSLSSEGKPSQHF	TGTGCCAGCAGTTTATCGTCGGAGGGAAAACCTTCACAGCATTTT	TRBV27	.	.	TRBJ1-5
CASSIGATGQPQHF	TGTGCCAGTAGTATTGGGGCGACGGGCCAGCCCCAGCATTTT	TRBV19	.	.	TRBJ1-5
CASSPGTLTGYTF	TGTGCCAGCAGTCCAGGGACACTAACTGGCTACACCTTC	TRBV11-3	.	.	TRBJ1-2
CASRPRTSKETQYF	TGTGCCAGCAGGCCAAGGACTAGCAAGGAGACCCAGTACTTC	TRBV2	.	TRBD2	TRBJ2-5
CASSLAGTVETQYF	TGCGCCAGCAGCTTGGCCGGGACAGTGGAGACCCAGTACTTC	TRBV5-1	.	TRBD1	TRBJ2-5
CASFDRATFYEQYF	TGTGCCAGTTTCGACAGGGCGACATTCTACGAGCAGTACTTC	TRBV2	.	TRBD1	TRBJ2-7
CASKESGSLPLEQYF	TGTGCCAGCAAAGAATCGGGGTCACTCCCTCTCGAGCAGTACTTC	TRBV6-5	.	.	TRBJ2-7
CASSSGGGGYEQYF	TGTGCCAGCAGCTCCGGCGGGGGCGGGTACGAGCAGTACTTC	TRBV27	.	.	TRBJ2-7
CASGRDRGPDTQYF	TGTGCCAGCGGTCGCGACAGGGGACCAGATACGCAGTATTTT	TRBV2	.	TRBD1	TRBJ2-3
CASSLLSASGSSEQYF	TGTGCCAGCAGCTTGTTGTCGGCTAGCGGGAGTAGCGAGCAGTACTTC	TRBV5-6	few	TRBD2	TRBJ2-7
CASSGGQGVGEKLFF	TGTGCCAGCAGTGGGGGACAGGGAGTGGGTGAAAAACTGTTTTTT	TRBV2	.	TRBD1	TRBJ1-4
CASTIGVRVYSNQPQHF	TGTGCCAGTACCATAGGGGTTAGAGTATATAGCAATCAGCCCCAGCATTTT	TRBV19	.	.	TRBJ1-5
CASSFVQGAYEQYF	TGTGCCAGCAGTTTTGTACAGGGGGCCTACGAGCAGTACTTC	TRBV27	.	TRBD1	TRBJ2-7
CASSRGNTEAFF	TGTGCCAGCAGCCGCGGGAACACTGAAGCTTTCTTT	TRBV7-9	.	.	TRBJ1-1
CAWSSGGRYEQYF	TGTGCCTGGAGCTCAGGGGGGCGCTACGAGCAGTACTTC	TRBV30	.	.	TRBJ2-7
CASSPLRSERADTQYF	TGTGCCAGCAGTCCCCTCCGGAGCGAACGCGCAGATACGCAGTATTTT	TRBV27	few	.	TRBJ2-3
CASSFQPGLAGGPVTGELFF	TGCGCCAGCAGCTTCCAACCGGGACTAGCGGGAGGGCCAGTTACCGGGGAGCTGTTTTTT	TRBV5-1	.	TRBD2	TRBJ2-2
CASSEQRPGGNIQYF	TGTGCCAGCAGTGAACAGCGGCCCGGGGGAAACATTCAGTACTTC	TRBV2	.	.	TRBJ2-4
CASSLTQAGVQFF	TGTGCCAGCAGTTTAACTCAGGCGGGAGTGCAGTTCTTC	TRBV27	.	TRBD2	TRBJ2-1
CASSFRGTDGYTF	TGCGCCAGCAGCTTTAGGGGGACGGATGGCTACACCTTC	TRBV5-1	.	.	TRBJ1-2
CASSPWTGGTEAFF	TGTGCCAGCTCACCTTGGACAGGGGGCACTGAAGCTTTCTTT	TRBV18	.	TRBD1	TRBJ1-1
CASSARADQRDEQFF	TGTGCCAGCAGTGCTCGAGCGGATCAAAGGGATGAGCAGTTCTTC	TRBV6-1	once	.	TRBJ2-1
CASSHDLTGGYTF	TGTGCCAGCAGTCATGACCTGACCGGGGGCTACACCTTC	TRBV28	.	.	TRBJ1-2
CAISGDRGNQPQHF	TGTGCCATCAGTGGGGACAGGGGCAATCAGCCCCAGCATTTT	TRBV10-3	few	TRBD1	TRBJ1-5
CASSLNYPVGSYSNQPQHF	TGTGCCAGCAGTCTCAATTATCCGGTCGGGTCGTATAGCAATCAGCCCCAGCATTTT	TRBV27	.	.	TRBJ1-5
CASTTTAGDTQYF	TGTGCCAGCACTACAACTGCAGGAGATACGCAGTATTTT	TRBV6-5	few	.	TRBJ2-3
CASSLVLGADTQYF	TGTGCCAGCAGTTTAGTTTTAGGGGCCGATACGCAGTATTTT	TRBV27	.	.	TRBJ2-3
CASGQGENQPQHF	TGTGCCTCCGGACAGGGGGAGAATCAGCCCCAGCATTTT	TRBV6-6	.	TRBD1	TRBJ1-5
CASNYWDRADGELFF	TGCGCCAGCAACTATTGGGACAGGGCGGACGGGGAGCTGTTTTTT	TRBV5-1	.	TRBD1	TRBJ2-2
CASSPDRWSPQHF	TGCGCCAGCAGCCCAGACAGGTGGTCGCCCCAGCATTTT	TRBV5-1	.	.	TRBJ1-5
CASSLSGGGARTDTQYF	TGTGCCAGCAGCCTTTCCGGGGGGGGAGCCCGCACAGATACGCAGTATTTT	TRBV7-9	.	TRBD2	TRBJ2-3
CASSPFGLAGGGDEQFF	TGTGCCAGCAGCCCCTTTGGGCTAGCGGGAGGAGGGGATGAGCAGTTCTTC	TRBV7-3	.	TRBD2	TRBJ2-1
CASSPKTGGEAFF	TGTGCCAGCTCACCAAAAACAGGGGGCGAAGCTTTCTTT	TRBV18	.	TRBD1	TRBJ1-1
CAWETGGYGNTIYF	TGTGCCTGGGAGACAGGGGGGTATGGAAACACCATATATTTT	TRBV30	.	TRBD1	TRBJ1-3
CASSGLAGGPDTQYF	TGCGCCAGCAGCGGATTAGCGGGAGGACCAGATACGCAGTATTTT	TRBV5-1	few	TRBD2	TRBJ2-3
CASSPSTGRYEQYF	TGTGCCAGTAGTCCCTCGACAGGGCGCTACGAGCAGTACTTC	TRBV19	.	TRBD1	TRBJ2-7